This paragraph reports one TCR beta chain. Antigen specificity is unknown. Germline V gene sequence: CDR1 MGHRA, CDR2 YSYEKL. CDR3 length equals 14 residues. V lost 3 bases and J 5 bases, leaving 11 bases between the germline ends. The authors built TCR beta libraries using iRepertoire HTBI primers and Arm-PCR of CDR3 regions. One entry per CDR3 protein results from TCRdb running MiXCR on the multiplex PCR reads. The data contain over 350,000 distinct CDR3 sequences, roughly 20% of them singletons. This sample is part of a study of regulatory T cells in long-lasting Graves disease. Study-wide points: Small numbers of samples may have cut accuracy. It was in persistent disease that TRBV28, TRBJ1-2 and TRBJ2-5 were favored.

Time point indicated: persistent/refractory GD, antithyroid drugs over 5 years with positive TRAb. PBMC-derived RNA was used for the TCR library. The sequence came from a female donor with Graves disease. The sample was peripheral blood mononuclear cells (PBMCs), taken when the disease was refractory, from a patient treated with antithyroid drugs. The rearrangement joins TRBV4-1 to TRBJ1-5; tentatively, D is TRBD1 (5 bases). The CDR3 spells CASSQGQEDQPQHF. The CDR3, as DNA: TGCGCCAGCAGCCAGGGGCAGGAAGATCAGCCCCAGCATTTT.